This T cell receptor beta chain came from a study of blood T cell repertoires in COVID-19. Study summary: Some COVID-19 samples were acute and others convalescent; all came from the United States, Italy and Spain.

The CDR3 covers 16 residues. Germline V gives CDR1 SGHDT, CDR2 YYEEEE. Between the trimmed V and J ends, which lost 5 bases and 4 bases, there was a span of 21 bases. Authors' processing steps: Amplification of reference gene primers provided the estimated nucleated cell counts. This table comes from immunoSEQ multiplex PCR, and its TCRdb copy is limited to in-frame clones, with some not included. V and J calls and clone size are as listed in that table; D and trimming were resolved from the DNA. The sample gives around 450,000 clones, approximately 90% of which show up once; 0.7% is in the top ten. Participants, roughly 18 to 90 years old, spanned around 25 US areas. Clinical history as reported by participants underpinned cohort assignment.

Source material: PBMCs or T cells enriched from blood (not recorded which). The rearrangement links TRBV5-6 to TRBJ1-2; TRBD1 is a possible D gene (5 bases). This sequence was found in a woman between 18 and 29 years old who had recovered from COVID-19. CDR3 loop: CASSPDGREGSYGYTF. The CDR3, as DNA: TGTGCCAGCAGTCCGGACGGGAGGGAGGGGAGCTATGGCTACACCTTC.